Shown below are 29 T cell receptor beta chains from a single sample sequenced in a study of a mutant IDH1 vaccine in newly diagnosed glioma. Profiled with immunoSEQ multiplex PCR; TCRdb holds only in-frame clones, not every one. The data hold approximately 60,000 clones, with roughly four fifths observed a single time. Their recognized antigens are unknown. Regarding time point: week 47, end of study. Every vaccine dose comprised 300 ug of mutant IDH1 20-mer peptide plus topical imiquimod. Sequences were derived from PBMCs, sampled from a glioma patient whose treatment included an IDH1 peptide vaccine. The receptors here all came from a man aged 25 to 40 with glioma.

The CDR3: CASSPSVAQDTIYF. CDR3 nucleotides: TGTGCCAGCAGCCCATCCGTCGCCCAGGACACCATATATTTT. This chain uses TRBV4-2 with TRBJ1-3; D is undetermined. The CDR3 consists of 14 residues. CDR1 and CDR2 from the germline V gene are LGHNA and YNFKEQ. V was shortened by 4 bases and J by 8 bases, with 15 bases between the two germline ends.

The rearrangement joins TRBV4-1 to TRBJ2-7, with 9 bases that match TRBD1. Germline-derived CDR1 and CDR2 are MGHRA and YSYEKL. This CDR3 has 15 amino acids. The J segment lost 6 bases and the V segment lost 0 bases, leaving 6 bases of the junction unmatched. CDR3 nucleotide sequence: TGCGCCAGCAGCCAAGAACGACAGGGGGGGATCGAGCAGTACTTC. Translated, it gives CASSQERQGGIEQYF.

The rearrangement joins TRBV6-5 to TRBJ1-2; D gene ambiguous. CDR1 is MNHEY, CDR2 SVGAGI, per germline. With 4 bases removed from V and 3 bases from J, the gap between germline ends came to 12 bases. This CDR3 has 14 residues. CDR3: CASSWGGSDYGYTF. The CDR3 DNA reads as TGTGCCAGCAGTTGGGGAGGGTCTGACTATGGCTACACCTTC.

The genes are TRBV19 and TRBJ1-6, with 12 bases identical to TRBD1. The CDR3 has 16 amino acids. Trimming removed 5 bases from V and 9 bases from J; junction bases left unmatched: 8. Germline CDR1 LNHDA, CDR2 SQIVND (reference sequence). The CDR3 sequence is CASSSLGTGGASPLHF. In nucleotides, the CDR3 is TGTGCCAGTAGTTCCCTGGGGACAGGGGGCGCTTCACCCCTCCACTTT. Supplemented by reference TRBV19 and TRBJ1-6, the full variable domain reads DGGITQSPKYLFRKEGQNVTLSCEQNLNHDAMYWYRQDPGQGLRLIYYSQIVNDFQKGDIAEGYSVSREKKESFPLTVTSAQKNPTAFYLCASSSLGTGGASPLHFGNGTRLTVT.

This clone has only one observation. V is TRBV5-1 and J is TRBJ2-1; 7 bases match TRBD1. This CDR3 is built from 14 residues. V was clipped by 3 bases and J by 2 bases; unmatched bases: 2. Germline assignment: CDR1 SGHRS and CDR2 YFSETQ. The CDR3 nucleotides are TGCGCCAGCAGCTGGGACAGTGCCTACAATGAGCAGTTCTTC. This codes for CASSWDSAYNEQFF.

The chain has TRBV11-2 and TRBJ2-1; 9 nucleotides align to TRBD1. V gave up 4 bases and J gave up 3 bases; unmatched junction bases: 4. The CDR3 has 15 residues. Germline CDR1 reads SGHAT; CDR2 reads FQNNGV. The CDR3 here is CASSSRQGGYNEQFF. The CDR3 coding sequence is TGTGCCAGCAGCTCCCGACAGGGGGGCTACAATGAGCAGTTCTTC.

The chain carries TRBV19 and TRBJ1-2; TRBD1 matches 12 bases. The CDR3 totals 17 residues. V lost 4 bases to trimming and J lost 8 bases; unmatched junction nucleotides: 14. Germline CDR1 reads LNHDA; CDR2 reads SQIVND (reference sequence). CDR3 region: CASSSRDRGRYRGGYTF. CDR3 sequence (DNA): TGTGCCAGTAGTAGCCGGGACAGGGGGCGGTATCGAGGAGGCTACACCTTC.

The V gene is TRBV25-1, the J gene TRBJ2-7; TRBD2 matches 8 bases. The V gene's germline CDR1 is MGHDK and CDR2 SYGVNS. The ends lost 8 bases at V and 2 bases at J; junction bases unmatched: 8. This CDR3 region has 14 residues. The CDR3 nucleotides are TGTGCCAGCTCATACGGGGGGGACACCTACGAGCAGTACTTC. The encoded protein is CASSYGGDTYEQYF.

This chain connects TRBV15 to TRBJ1-4; 7 bases map to TRBD1. The trim removed 1 base at V and 0 bases at J, leaving 8 bases unmatched. This CDR3 is 18 amino acids long. Germline V gene lookup returns CDR1 LNHNV and CDR2 YYDKDF (reference sequence). The DNA of the CDR3 is TGTGCCACCAGCAGAGGCACAGGGGCCAGATCAACTAATGAAAAACTGTTTTTT. Its protein is CATSRGTGARSTNEKLFF.

This chain joins TRBV11-2 and TRBJ2-7; TRBD1 aligns across 7 bases. In germline, CDR1 is SGHAT, CDR2 FQNNGV. The CDR3 runs to 13 residues. Trimming removed 1 base from V and 5 bases from J; junction bases left unmatched: 2. The CDR3 spells CASSLGDSHEQYF. The CDR3 nucleotides are TGTGCCAGCAGCTTAGGGGACAGCCACGAGCAGTACTTC. The full variable domain, its missing parts supplied by reference TRBV11-2 and TRBJ2-7, is EAGVAQSPRYKIIEKRQSVAFWCNPISGHATLYWYQQILGQGPKLLIQFQNNGVVDDSQLPKDRFSAERLKGVDSTLKIQPAKLEDSAVYLCASSLGDSHEQYFGPGTRLTVT.

This chain links TRBV4-1 with TRBJ2-5, with 8 nucleotides matching TRBD2. This CDR3 has 18 residues. From germline, CDR1 is MGHRA and CDR2 YSYEKL. The junction had 11 bases not matched to a gene; V was cut back by 0 bases and J by 2 bases. The CDR3 spells CASSQDKWPGGEQETQYF. CDR3 DNA: TGCGCCAGCAGCCAAGATAAATGGCCGGGAGGGGAGCAAGAGACCCAGTACTTC.

The V gene is TRBV27, the J gene TRBJ1-2, with unresolved D. The V end was cut by 2 bases, the J end by 2 bases, with 15 bases between. The CDR3 covers 16 residues. Germline CDR1 reads MNHEY; CDR2 reads SMNVEV (reference sequence). The CDR3 DNA follows: TGTGCCAGCAGTTTAAGAAACAGCTCACCAAACTATGGCTACACCTTC. Amino acids: CASSLRNSSPNYGYTF.

The chain carries TRBV10-3 and TRBJ2-3; 9 positions agree with TRBD2. The CDR3 extends over 15 amino acids. V shed 6 bases and J 1 base; nucleotides not matched to a gene: 5. Germline V CDR1 and CDR2: ENHRY, SYGVKD. CDR3 amino acids: CAISARTSGTDTQYF. As DNA, the CDR3 is TGTGCCATCAGCGCCCGGACTAGCGGCACAGATACGCAGTATTTT.

The rearrangement links TRBV19 to TRBJ1-6, with 8 bases aligning to TRBD1. This CDR3 region has 14 residues. From germline, CDR1 is LNHDA and CDR2 SQIVND (reference sequence). Unmatched junction bases numbered 10, after V lost 9 bases and J lost 9 bases. In DNA form, the CDR3 reads TGTGCCAGCGAGCAGGGGGCGAGAGGTTCACCCCTCCACTTT. It encodes CASEQGARGSPLHF.

This clone was picked up one time. This chain joins TRBV20-1 and TRBJ2-7, with D unresolved. The V end was cut by 5 bases, the J end by 5 bases, with 10 bases between. CDR1 is DFQATT and CDR2 is SNEGSKA in the germline V gene (reference sequence). The CDR3 extends over 11 amino acids. This chain's CDR3 is CSAHRGDEQYF. The CDR3 DNA follows: TGCAGTGCTCACAGAGGAGACGAGCAGTACTTC.

V usage is TRBV6-5 and J usage is TRBJ1-6; tentative D call: TRBD1 (5 bases). The CDR3 loop spans 15 amino acids. With 1 base removed from V and 7 bases from J, the gap between germline ends came to 11 bases. CDR1 is MNHEY and CDR2 is SVGAGI in the germline V gene. DNA of the CDR3: TGTGCCAGCAGTTACTATGGGACGGTAAATTCACCCCTCCACTTT. Its protein is CASSYYGTVNSPLHF.

The gene calls are TRBV5-4 and TRBJ2-7, with D uncertain. Germline V gene data show CDR1 as SGHNT and CDR2 as YYREEE (reference sequence). The CDR3 has 14 amino acids. V was shortened by 4 bases and J by 0 bases, with 11 bases between the two germline ends. The chain's CDR3 is CASSPGSYSYEQYF. Written as DNA, the CDR3 is TGTGCCAGCAGCCCCGGTAGCTACTCCTACGAGCAGTACTTC.

The chain has TRBV14 and TRBJ1-6, with 8 bases matching TRBD1. Trimming took 4 bases from V and 2 from J; bases not matched to a gene: 4. CDR3 length: 16 amino acids. Germline CDR1 reads SGHDN; CDR2 reads FVKESK. The CDR3 sequence: CASSRTGLTYNSPLHF. DNA for the CDR3: TGTGCCAGCAGCCGGACAGGGCTCACCTATAATTCACCCCTCCACTTT.

This clone was counted once. The chain couples TRBV2 to TRBJ2-3, with a weak D call TRBD2 (5 bases). Germline values: CDR1 SNHLY, CDR2 FYNNEI. V dropped 5 bases and J dropped 3 bases, with 6 bases sitting between them. The CDR3 consists of 12 residues. The CDR3 bases are TGTGCCAGCAGTCGGAGGACAGATACGCAGTATTTT. This gives the protein CASSRRTDTQYF. Filled out from reference TRBV2 and TRBJ2-3, the complete variable domain reads EPEVTQTPSHQVTQMGQEVILRCVPISNHLYFYWYRQILGQKVEFLVSFYNNEISEKSEIFDDQFSVERPDGSNFTLKIRSTKLEDSAMYFCASSRRTDTQYFGPGTRLTVL.

The chain recombines TRBV5-1 with TRBJ2-6, with a tentative D call TRBD2 (5 bases). Per germline, CDR1 SGHRS and CDR2 YFSETQ. Deletions cut 4 bases from V and 0 bases from J, with 17 bases between. The CDR3 extends over 18 amino acids. For the CDR3, the DNA is TGCGCCAGCAGCCCACAACGGAGGTTGAGCTCTGGGGCCAACGTCCTGACTTTC. It yields the protein CASSPQRRLSSGANVLTF. The entire variable domain, with the rest obtained from reference TRBV5-1 and TRBJ2-6, is as follows: KAGVTQTPRYLIKTRGQQVTLSCSPISGHRSVSWYQQTPGQGLQFLFEYFSETQRNKGNFPGRFSGRQFSNSRSEMNVSTLELGDSALYLCASSPQRRLSSGANVLTFGAGSRLTVL.

The sample holds one count of this clone. V gene TRBV7-6 combines with J gene TRBJ2-7; perhaps D is TRBD1 or TRBD2 (5 bases each). The germline V and J ends were trimmed by 2 bases and 2 bases, with 10 bases remaining between them. This CDR3 contains 14 residues. CDR1 is SGHVS, CDR2 FNYEAQ, per germline. The CDR3 DNA follows: TGTGCCAGCAGCTTATCAGGGACGGCCTACGAGCAGTACTTC. Translating it yields CASSLSGTAYEQYF.

The V call is TRBV7-9, the J call TRBJ2-3; D may be TRBD1 (5 bases). The germline gives CDR1 SEHNR, CDR2 FQNEAQ (reference sequence). V lost 2 bases and J lost 3, with 18 bases in between. This CDR3 comprises 17 residues. CDR3 sequence: CASSLSIQGLKTDTQYF. The DNA of the CDR3 is TGTGCCAGCAGCTTAAGTATTCAGGGATTAAAAACAGATACGCAGTATTTT.

The chain joins TRBV5-1 to TRBJ1-1; 8 bases agree with TRBD1. J lost 7 bases, V lost 2 bases, and 10 bases had no gene match. The CDR3 runs to 15 residues. Per germline, CDR1 SGHRS and CDR2 YFSETQ. The CDR3 reads CASSFGQGTLGEAFF. CDR3 DNA: TGCGCCAGCAGCTTCGGACAGGGTACTTTGGGTGAAGCTTTCTTT. Drawing the rest from reference TRBV5-1 and TRBJ1-1, the complete variable domain is KAGVTQTPRYLIKTRGQQVTLSCSPISGHRSVSWYQQTPGQGLQFLFEYFSETQRNKGNFPGRFSGRQFSNSRSEMNVSTLELGDSALYLCASSFGQGTLGEAFFGQGTRLTVV.

V usage is TRBV11-2 and J usage is TRBJ2-7; D unresolved. The CDR3 spans 15 residues. Germline V gives CDR1 SGHAT, CDR2 FQNNGV. V lost 0 bases and J lost 5, with 14 bases in between. The CDR3 DNA reads TGTGCCAGCAGCTTAGACGGCCCTAAACTCCACGAGCAGTACTTC. Its protein product is CASSLDGPKLHEQYF.

The chain is built from TRBV28 and TRBJ1-2; 7 nucleotides align to TRBD1. Germline V lookup: CDR1 MDHEN, CDR2 SYDVKM. The CDR3 totals 16 residues. J lost 1 base, V lost 7 bases, and 12 bases had no gene match. CDR3 region: CASTPGGAGGNYGYTF. As DNA, the CDR3 is TGTGCCAGCACTCCCGGAGGCGCAGGGGGTAACTATGGCTACACCTTC.

This chain uses TRBV5-4 with TRBJ1-1; 8 bases agree with TRBD1. Per the germline V gene, CDR1 is SGHNT and CDR2 is YYREEE (reference sequence). This CDR3 has 15 amino acids. Trimming cost V 0 bases and J 0 bases; bases outside gene matches: 1. The CDR3 sequence: CASSLGTGLNTEAFF. The DNA of the CDR3 is TGTGCCAGCAGCTTGGGGACAGGGCTGAACACTGAAGCTTTCTTT.

This clone was counted a few times. V and J are TRBV29-1 and TRBJ1-6; D gene unclear. Germline values: CDR1 SQVTM, CDR2 ANQGSEA. The CDR3 is made up of 12 amino acids. The V and J ends lost 4 bases and 8 bases respectively, with 9 bases between them. The CDR3 nucleotides read TGCAGCGTTGCATCCCCCGATTCACCCCTCCACTTT. Amino acids: CSVASPDSPLHF.

V gene TRBV7-6 combines with J gene TRBJ2-7; 8 positions match TRBD1. The V gene's germline CDR1 is SGHVS and CDR2 FNYEAQ. This CDR3 is 14 amino acids long. V lost 5 bases to trimming and J lost 5 bases; unmatched junction nucleotides: 8. The CDR3: CASSHGQGINEQYF. CDR3 DNA: TGTGCCAGCAGCCACGGACAGGGTATTAACGAGCAGTACTTC.

V and J are TRBV19 and TRBJ2-2; the D call may be TRBD1 or TRBD2 (5 bases each). CDR1 is LNHDA, CDR2 SQIVND, per germline (reference sequence). This CDR3 has 15 residues. V was shortened by 3 bases and J by 1 base, with 9 bases between the two germline ends. This CDR3 reads CASSIEGMNTGELFF. DNA of the CDR3: TGTGCCAGTAGTATCGAGGGGATGAACACCGGGGAGCTGTTTTTT.